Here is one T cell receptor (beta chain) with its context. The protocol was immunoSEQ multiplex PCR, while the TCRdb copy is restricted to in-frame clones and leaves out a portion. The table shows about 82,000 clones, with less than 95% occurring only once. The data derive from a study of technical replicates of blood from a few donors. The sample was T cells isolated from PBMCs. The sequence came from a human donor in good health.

The CDR3 protein is CSVKTGLHNEQFF. Written as DNA, the CDR3 is TGCAGCGTTAAGACAGGATTGCACAATGAGCAGTTCTTC. The rearrangement links TRBV29-1 to TRBJ2-1; D may be TRBD1 (6 bases). Germline V lookup: CDR1 SQVTM, CDR2 ANQGSEA. V gave up 5 bases and J gave up 5 bases, with 13 bases separating them. The length of the CDR3 is 13 residues.